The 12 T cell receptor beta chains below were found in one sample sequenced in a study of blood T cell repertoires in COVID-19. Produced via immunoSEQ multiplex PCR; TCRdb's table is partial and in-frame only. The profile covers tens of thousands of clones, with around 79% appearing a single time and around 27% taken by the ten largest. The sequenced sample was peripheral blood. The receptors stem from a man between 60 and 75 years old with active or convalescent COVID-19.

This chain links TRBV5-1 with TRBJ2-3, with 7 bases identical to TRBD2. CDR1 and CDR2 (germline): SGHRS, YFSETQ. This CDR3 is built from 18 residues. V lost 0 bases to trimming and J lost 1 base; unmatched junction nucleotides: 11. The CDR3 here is CASSLAPKGSGGTDTQYF. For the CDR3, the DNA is TGCGCCAGCAGCTTGGCCCCAAAAGGGAGCGGGGGCACAGATACGCAGTATTTT.

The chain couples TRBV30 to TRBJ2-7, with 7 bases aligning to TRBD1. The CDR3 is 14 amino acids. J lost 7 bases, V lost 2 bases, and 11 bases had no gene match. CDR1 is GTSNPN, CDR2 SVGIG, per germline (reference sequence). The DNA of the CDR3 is TGTGCCTGGAGTACCGGGACAGTAGAAGGGGAGCAGTACTTC. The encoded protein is CAWSTGTVEGEQYF.

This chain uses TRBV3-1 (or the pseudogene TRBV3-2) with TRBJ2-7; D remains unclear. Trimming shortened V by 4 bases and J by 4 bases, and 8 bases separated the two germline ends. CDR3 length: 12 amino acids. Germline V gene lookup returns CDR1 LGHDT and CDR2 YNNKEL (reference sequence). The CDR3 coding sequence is TGTGCCAGCAGCCGGCTTGATTACGAGCAGTACTTC. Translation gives CASSRLDYEQYF.

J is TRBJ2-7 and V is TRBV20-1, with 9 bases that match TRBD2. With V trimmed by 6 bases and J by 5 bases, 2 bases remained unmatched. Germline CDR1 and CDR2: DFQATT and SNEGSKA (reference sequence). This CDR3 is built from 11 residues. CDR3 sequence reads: CSASGGNEQYF. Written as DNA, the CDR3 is TGCAGTGCCAGCGGGGGGAACGAGCAGTACTTC.

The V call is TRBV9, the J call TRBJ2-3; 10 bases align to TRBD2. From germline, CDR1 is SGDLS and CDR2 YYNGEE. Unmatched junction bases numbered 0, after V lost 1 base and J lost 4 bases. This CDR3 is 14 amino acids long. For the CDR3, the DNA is TGTGCCAGCAGCGTACTAGCGGGGGCAGATACGCAGTATTTT. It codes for CASSVLAGADTQYF.

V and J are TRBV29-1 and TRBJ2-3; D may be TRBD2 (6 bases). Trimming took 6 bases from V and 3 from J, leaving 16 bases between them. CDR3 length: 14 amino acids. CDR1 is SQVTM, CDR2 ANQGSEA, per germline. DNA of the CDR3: TGCAGCGTAACGCCTGGGACTCCGACAGATACGCAGTATTTT. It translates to CSVTPGTPTDTQYF.

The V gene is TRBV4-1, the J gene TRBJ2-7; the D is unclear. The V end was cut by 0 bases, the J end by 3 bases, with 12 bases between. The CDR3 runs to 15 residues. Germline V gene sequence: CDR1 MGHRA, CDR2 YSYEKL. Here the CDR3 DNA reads TGCGCCAGCAGCCAAGATCCTGGGCAGCTCTACGAGCAGTACTTC. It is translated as CASSQDPGQLYEQYF.

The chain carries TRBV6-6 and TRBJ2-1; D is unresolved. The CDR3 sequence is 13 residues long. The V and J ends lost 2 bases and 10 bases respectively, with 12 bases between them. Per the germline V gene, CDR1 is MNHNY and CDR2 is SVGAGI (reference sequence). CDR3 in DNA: TGTGCCAGCAGTTACGACTCAATTAACGAGCAGTTCTTC. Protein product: CASSYDSINEQFF.

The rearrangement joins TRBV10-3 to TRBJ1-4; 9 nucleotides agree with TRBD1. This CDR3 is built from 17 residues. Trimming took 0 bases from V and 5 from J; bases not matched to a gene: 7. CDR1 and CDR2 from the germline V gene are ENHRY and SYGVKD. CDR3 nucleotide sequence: TGTGCCATCAGTGAGTCGGGGGCGGGACAGGGAAATGAAAAACTGTTTTTT. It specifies CAISESGAGQGNEKLFF.

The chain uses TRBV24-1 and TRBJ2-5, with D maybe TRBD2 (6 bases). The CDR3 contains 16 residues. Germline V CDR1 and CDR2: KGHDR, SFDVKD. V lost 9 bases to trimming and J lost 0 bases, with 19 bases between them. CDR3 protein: CATAGSRDPNQETQYF. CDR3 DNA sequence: TGTGCCACCGCCGGATCGCGGGACCCTAACCAAGAGACCCAGTACTTC.

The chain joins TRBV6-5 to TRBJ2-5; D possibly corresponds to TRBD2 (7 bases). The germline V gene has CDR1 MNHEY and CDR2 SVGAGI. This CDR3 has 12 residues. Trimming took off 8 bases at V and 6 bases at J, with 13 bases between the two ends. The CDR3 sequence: CASAAGAQTQYF. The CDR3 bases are TGTGCCAGCGCGGCGGGGGCACAGACCCAGTACTTC.

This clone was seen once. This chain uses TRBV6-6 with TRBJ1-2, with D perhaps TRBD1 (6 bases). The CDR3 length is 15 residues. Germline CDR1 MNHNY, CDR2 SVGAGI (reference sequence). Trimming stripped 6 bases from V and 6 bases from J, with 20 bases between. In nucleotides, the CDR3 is TGTGCCAGCAGCCGCGCTGGACAGATTACCCATGGCTACACCTTC. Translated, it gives CASSRAGQITHGYTF.